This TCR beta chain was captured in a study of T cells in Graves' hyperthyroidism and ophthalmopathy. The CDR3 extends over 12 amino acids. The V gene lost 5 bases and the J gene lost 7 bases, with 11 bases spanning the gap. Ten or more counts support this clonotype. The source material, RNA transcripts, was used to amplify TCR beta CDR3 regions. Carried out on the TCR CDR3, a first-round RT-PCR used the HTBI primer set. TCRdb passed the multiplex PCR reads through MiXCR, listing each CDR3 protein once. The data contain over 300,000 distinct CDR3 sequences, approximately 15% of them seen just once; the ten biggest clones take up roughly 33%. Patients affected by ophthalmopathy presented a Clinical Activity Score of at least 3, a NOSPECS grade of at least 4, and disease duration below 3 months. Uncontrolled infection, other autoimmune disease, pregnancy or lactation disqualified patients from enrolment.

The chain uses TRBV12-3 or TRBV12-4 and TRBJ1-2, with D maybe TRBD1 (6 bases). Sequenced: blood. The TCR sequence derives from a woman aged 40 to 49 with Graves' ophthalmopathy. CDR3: CASSIQGSGYTF. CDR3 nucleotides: TGTGCCAGCAGTATCCAGGGGTCTGGCTACACCTTC.